Detailed here is one T cell receptor beta chain. Its antigen is still unknown. Treatment here: roughly 10-day PBMC culture with coronavirus spike peptide pools or control peptides (ViraFEST assay). First, ViraFEST expanded antigen-specific T cells with peptide pools, and next it sequenced the TCRs. CDR1 and CDR2 (germline): SGDLS, YYNGEE. The CDR3 sequence is 15 residues long. V was pared by 1 base and J by 10 bases, with 12 bases of the junction left unmatched. The entry originates in a study of vaccination and CD4 T cells after COVID-19. Whole-study context: Blood was drawn a median 72 days post second dose, range 14 to 241. Some control cultures received a CEFX pool, which served as the positive control. Others received an HIV-1 Nef pool or no peptide. Study outcomes and limitations: The median proportion of reactive clones detected only post-vaccination in convalescent patients was more than 65%.

The Oncomine TCR Beta short-read assay was applied to DNA of cultured CD4+ T cells. TCRdb reprocessed the PCR reads with MiXCR, giving one entry per CDR3 protein. Here the sample spans over 15,000 distinct CDR3 sequences, approximately 30% being singletons. The sample comprised cultured CD4+ T cells from blood. The receptor comes from a human donor with COVID-19. The V call is TRBV9, the J call TRBJ1-1; 8 bases match TRBD1. The CDR3 reads CASSVTSNQGAGAFF. In nucleotides, the CDR3 is TGTGCCAGCAGCGTAACCAGTAATCAGGGGGCAGGAGCTTTCTTT.